Presented here are 14 T cell receptor beta chains from one specimen sequenced in a study of blood T cell repertoires in COVID-19. The assay was immunoSEQ multiplex PCR, and TCRdb's table has in-frame clones only and misses some. The repertoire has about 170,000 clones, around 85% of them found once; the top ten carry about 1.2%. The sample taken for sequencing was peripheral blood. These receptors were taken from a man aged 60-69 years who had recovered from COVID-19.

There are a few counts of this clone. The rearrangement uses TRBV24-1 and TRBJ1-3; D remains ambiguous. V was pared by 3 bases and J by 4 bases, with 9 bases between. This CDR3 spans 14 amino acids. CDR1 KGHDR and CDR2 SFDVKD come from the germline V gene. CDR3 region: CATSDSALGNTIYF. The CDR3 DNA is TGTGCCACCAGTGATAGCGCTCTGGGAAACACCATATATTTT.

In its sample, this clone was seen a few times. V and J are TRBV5-6 and TRBJ1-5; 11 bases map to TRBD1. Germline CDR1 reads SGHDT; CDR2 reads YYEEEE. This CDR3 has 16 amino acids. J lost 3 bases, V lost 4 bases, and 6 bases had no gene match. The CDR3 nucleotides read TGTGCCAGCAGCGCCGGGACAGGGGGTTACAATCAGCCCCAGCATTTT. Its protein is CASSAGTGGYNQPQHF. The variable domain in full, completed from reference TRBV5-6 and TRBJ1-5, reads DAGVTQSPTHLIKTRGQQVTLRCSPKSGHDTVSWYQQALGQGPQFIFQYYEEEERQRGNFPDRFSGHQFPNYSSELNVNALLLGDSALYLCASSAGTGGYNQPQHFGDGTRLSIL.

The CDR3 sequence: CASSNRGQGAQPQHF. DNA of the CDR3: TGTGCCAGCAGTAACCGGGGACAGGGGGCTCAGCCCCAGCATTTT. The rearrangement joins TRBV28 to TRBJ1-5; 12 nucleotides line up with TRBD1. CDR1 is MDHEN and CDR2 is SYDVKM in the germline V gene. With V trimmed by 5 bases and J by 6 bases, 5 bases remained unmatched. The CDR3 totals 15 residues.

The V and J genes are TRBV4-3 and TRBJ2-2, with 7 bases lining up with TRBD2. V dropped 1 base and J dropped 1; count of bases not matched to a gene: 9. This CDR3 is built from 18 residues. Germline-derived CDR1 and CDR2 are LGHNA and YSLEER. The CDR3 reads CASSQGLAVAGNTGELFF. The CDR3 DNA reads as TGCGCCAGCAGCCAAGGTCTAGCGGTGGCTGGGAACACCGGGGAGCTGTTTTTT.

This chain connects TRBV12-3 or TRBV12-4 to TRBJ2-1; no clear D gene. The CDR3 covers 13 residues. The V end was cut by 7 bases, the J end by 9 bases, with 16 bases between. The CDR3 DNA reads as TGTGCCAGCATCTTGTCGTCGGGTTTTGAGCAGTTCTTC. Protein sequence: CASILSSGFEQFF.

This chain joins TRBV19 and TRBJ1-1; 7 nucleotides line up with TRBD1. The length of the CDR3 is 15 residues. The trim removed 9 bases at V and 7 bases at J, leaving 17 bases unmatched. Per germline, CDR1 LNHDA and CDR2 SQIVND (reference sequence). The CDR3 region is CASSMTDRVALEAFF. CDR3 in DNA: TGTGCCAGCTCGATGACTGACAGGGTAGCTCTTGAAGCTTTCTTT.

This chain joins TRBV15 and TRBJ1-6; D ambiguous. Looked up from germline, CDR1 is LNHNV and CDR2 is YYDKDF (reference sequence). Trimming removed 4 bases at V and 10 bases at J, with 11 bases between. The CDR3 loop spans 13 amino acids. CDR3 loop: CATSKFLGSPLHF. In DNA, the CDR3 is TGTGCCACCAGCAAATTTCTGGGCTCACCCCTCCACTTT.

V usage is TRBV29-1 and J usage is TRBJ2-1; no definite D call. V lost 7 bases and J 4 bases, leaving 8 bases between the germline ends. Germline values: CDR1 SQVTM, CDR2 ANQGSEA. The CDR3 spans 11 residues. CDR3: CSGDTYNEQFF. CDR3 coding DNA: TGCAGCGGAGACACTTACAATGAGCAGTTCTTC.

This sequence joins TRBV7-6 and TRBJ2-7, with D unresolved. CDR1 and CDR2 from the germline V gene are SGHVS and FNYEAQ. The CDR3 extends over 15 amino acids. The V and J ends lost 1 base and 1 base respectively, with 11 bases between them. CDR3 protein: CASSLVPVNSYEQYF. CDR3 nucleotide sequence: TGTGCCAGCAGCTTAGTACCGGTGAATTCCTACGAGCAGTACTTC.

The V and J genes are TRBV11-3 and TRBJ2-1, with TRBD1 identical over 7 bases. Germline loops: CDR1 SGHNT, CDR2 YENEEA. This CDR3 region has 14 residues. V was clipped by 5 bases and J by 4 bases; unmatched bases: 5. This chain's CDR3 is CASSVNRGYNEQFF. The CDR3 coding sequence is TGTGCCAGCAGCGTGAACAGGGGATACAATGAGCAGTTCTTC.

The sample holds one count of this clone. The V call is TRBV6-1, the J call TRBJ2-7; 14 bases line up with TRBD2. V gave up 2 bases and J gave up 3 bases; unmatched junction bases: 9. CDR3 length: 18 amino acids. Germline V CDR1 and CDR2: MNHNS, SASEGT. CDR3 sequence reads: CASSEQTSGGAIIYEQYF. CDR3 DNA: TGTGCCAGCAGTGAACAGACTAGCGGGGGGGCCATCATCTACGAGCAGTACTTC.

The rearrangement joins TRBV4-1 to TRBJ1-1; perhaps TRBD1 as D (5 bases). CDR3 size: 16 residues. V was shortened by 4 bases and J by 2 bases, with 17 bases between the two germline ends. Germline V gives CDR1 MGHRA, CDR2 YSYEKL. CDR3: CASSRAREGPNTEAFF. The CDR3 region has the DNA TGCGCCAGCAGCCGCGCAAGGGAGGGGCCTAACACTGAAGCTTTCTTT.

The V gene is TRBV10-3, the J gene TRBJ1-6; D call uncertain. Looked up from germline, CDR1 is ENHRY and CDR2 is SYGVKD. This CDR3 comprises 15 residues. V lost 5 bases, J lost 7 bases, and 15 bases lay in between. CDR3 loop: CAISQGAPPNSPLHF. CDR3 coding DNA: TGTGCCATCAGTCAAGGAGCCCCCCCAAATTCACCCCTCCACTTT.

In its sample, this clone ranks as medium-sized. The CDR3 DNA follows: TGTGCCAGCAGCTTCGACTGGGACAATGAGCAGTTCTTC. The encoded protein is CASSFDWDNEQFF. The rearrangement joins TRBV7-8 to TRBJ2-1, with no clear D. Between the trimmed V and J ends, which lost 3 bases and 5 bases, there was a span of 8 bases. Germline-derived CDR1 and CDR2 are SGHVS and FQNEAQ. There are 13 residues in the CDR3.